This section outlines one T cell receptor beta chain sequence together with its context. This entry belongs to a study of blood T cell repertoires in COVID-19. This table comes from immunoSEQ multiplex PCR, and its TCRdb copy is limited to in-frame clones, with some not included. The data hold over 300,000 clones, with roughly 90% observed a single time. Germline CDR1 reads SGHRS; CDR2 reads YFSETQ. V lost 2 bases and J 2 bases, leaving 14 bases between the germline ends. The CDR3 spans 17 residues. This clonotype was sampled from a man younger than 35 with active or convalescent COVID-19. This rearrangement joins TRBV5-1 to TRBJ2-6; tentative D call: TRBD1 (6 bases). Sequenced material: peripheral blood. This chain's CDR3 is CASSFTGFEAGANVLTF. DNA of the CDR3: TGCGCCAGCAGCTTCACAGGGTTTGAGGCTGGGGCCAACGTCCTGACTTTC.